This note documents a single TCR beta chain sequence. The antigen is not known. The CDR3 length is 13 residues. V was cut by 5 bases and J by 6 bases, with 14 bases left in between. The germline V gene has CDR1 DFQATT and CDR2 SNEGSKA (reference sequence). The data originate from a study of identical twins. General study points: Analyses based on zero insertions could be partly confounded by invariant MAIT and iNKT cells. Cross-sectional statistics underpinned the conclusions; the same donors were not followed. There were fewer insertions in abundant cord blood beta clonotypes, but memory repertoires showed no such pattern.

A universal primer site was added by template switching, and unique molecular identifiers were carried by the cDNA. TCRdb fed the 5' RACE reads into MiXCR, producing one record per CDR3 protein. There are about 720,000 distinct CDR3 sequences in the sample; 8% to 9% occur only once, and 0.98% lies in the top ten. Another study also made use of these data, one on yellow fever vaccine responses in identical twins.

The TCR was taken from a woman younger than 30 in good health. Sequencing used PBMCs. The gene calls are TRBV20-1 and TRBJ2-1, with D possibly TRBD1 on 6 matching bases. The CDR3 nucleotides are TGCAGTGCTGGGGGCCCAGGGATCAATGAGCAGTTCTTC. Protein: CSAGGPGINEQFF.